The entry below gives a single T cell receptor (beta chain) sequence along with its context. The data were produced by immunoSEQ multiplex PCR, yet TCRdb's version contains in-frame clones alone and is incomplete. The sample shows 45,000 to 60,000 clones, approximately 78% of them seen only once. This specimen comes from a study of blood T cell repertoires in COVID-19. Germline values: CDR1 SGHDT, CDR2 YYEEEE. V lost 0 bases and J 3 bases, leaving 9 bases between the germline ends. There are 14 residues in the CDR3. What was sequenced was peripheral blood. The chain joins TRBV5-6 to TRBJ2-5; D is unclear. The TCR comes from a woman of 80 years or more with acute or convalescent COVID-19. The CDR3 DNA sequence: TGTGCCAGCAGCTTGGTCGGCGGAAAAGAGACCCAGTACTTC. Its protein product is CASSLVGGKETQYF.